This is a list of T cell receptor beta chains from one sample in a study of shared clonotypes between healthy human individuals. Here immunoSEQ multiplex PCR was the method, and the copy in TCRdb shows in-frame clones only, minus some. Counted here are 980,000 or so clones, around 80% occurring once; the ten biggest clones make up approximately 1.5%. The sequenced sample was memory CD4+ T cells sorted from blood. Source of these receptors: a young man in good health. Each CDR3 is given with its conserved first and last residue. D genes are given only for firm matches. Size tells how often a clone was seen (once, few, many) or the class of an expanded clone, and some rows leave it out.

size: NA; J: TRBJ2-6; D: NA; V: TRBV28; CDR3: CASSQSSGANVLTF; DNA: TGTGCCAGCAGTCAAAGCTCTGGGGCCAACGTCCTGACTTTC
size: NA; J: TRBJ2-2; D: TRBD1; V: TRBV7-6; CDR3: CASSPGQGFTGELFF; DNA: TGTGCCAGCAGCCCCGGACAGGGCTTCACCGGGGAGCTGTTTTTT
size: NA; J: TRBJ1-1; D: NA; V: TRBV5-1; CDR3: CASGKQSNTEAFF; DNA: TGCGCCAGCGGTAAGCAGTCGAACACTGAAGCTTTCTTT
size: NA; J: TRBJ2-2; D: NA; V: TRBV18; CDR3: CASSPRLPQDHGELFF; DNA: TGTGCCAGCTCTCCCCGGCTCCCTCAGGATCACGGGGAGCTGTTTTTT
size: NA; J: TRBJ1-1; D: TRBD1; V: TRBV2; CDR3: CATTLGRDREAFF; DNA: TGTGCCACCACCTTAGGGCGGGACAGAGAAGCTTTCTTT
size: NA; J: TRBJ2-2; D: NA; V: TRBV6-1; CDR3: CASSHHTGELFF; DNA: TGTGCCAGCAGTCACCACACCGGGGAGCTGTTTTTT
size: NA; J: TRBJ1-1; D: NA; V: TRBV9; CDR3: CASSVEEGTEAFF; DNA: TGTGCCAGCAGCGTAGAGGAGGGAACTGAAGCTTTCTTT
size: NA; J: TRBJ1-6; D: TRBD1; V: TRBV25-1; CDR3: CASRGTVDSPLHF; DNA: TGTGCCAGCAGGGGGACAGTGGATTCACCCCTCCACTTT
size: few; J: TRBJ1-3; D: NA; V: TRBV30; CDR3: CAWTGNSGNTIYF; DNA: TGTGCCTGGACAGGAAACTCTGGAAACACCATATATTTT
size: NA; J: TRBJ2-3; D: NA; V: TRBV7-8; CDR3: CASSLAGRGVSDTQYF; DNA: TGTGCCAGCAGCTTAGCAGGGAGGGGGGTTTCAGATACGCAGTATTTT
size: once; J: TRBJ2-7; D: TRBD2; V: TRBV6-6; CDR3: CASILEGTSGRGEQYF; DNA: TGTGCCAGCATTCTCGAGGGAACTAGCGGGAGGGGCGAGCAGTACTTC
size: NA; J: TRBJ2-5; D: NA; V: TRBV10-3; CDR3: CATLLGETQYF; DNA: TGTGCCACCCTACTTGGGGAGACCCAGTACTTC
size: once; J: TRBJ1-3; D: TRBD1; V: TRBV6-1; CDR3: CASSAIGTGGNTIYF; DNA: TGTGCCAGCAGTGCCATTGGGACAGGGGGAAACACCATATATTTT
size: NA; J: TRBJ2-3; D: NA; V: TRBV4-2; CDR3: CASSQPDRGQDTQYF; DNA: TGTGCCAGCAGCCAACCGGACCGGGGGCAAGATACGCAGTATTTT
size: NA; J: TRBJ1-5; D: NA; V: TRBV19; CDR3: CASSMMGNSNQPQHF; DNA: TGTGCCAGTAGTATGATGGGGAATAGCAATCAGCCCCAGCATTTT
size: NA; J: TRBJ1-2; D: TRBD1; V: TRBV6-1; CDR3: CASSARDRGFYGYTF; DNA: TGTGCCAGCAGCGCCCGGGACAGGGGATTTTATGGCTACACCTTC
size: NA; J: TRBJ1-2; D: TRBD1; V: TRBV27; CDR3: CASSSGTANPLGYTF; DNA: TGTGCCAGCAGTTCAGGGACAGCGAATCCCCTTGGCTACACCTTC
size: few; J: TRBJ1-6; D: NA; V: TRBV6-1; CDR3: CASSELSWVNGSPLHF; DNA: TGTGCCAGCAGTGAACTGAGTTGGGTCAACGGCTCACCCCTCCACTTT
size: NA; J: TRBJ1-5; D: NA; V: TRBV27; CDR3: CASSLGRLNQPQHF; DNA: TGTGCCAGCAGTTTGGGGCGTTTAAATCAGCCCCAGCATTTT
size: once; J: TRBJ1-1; D: NA; V: TRBV19; CDR3: CASSIFPLGAFF; DNA: TGTGCCAGTAGCATTTTTCCCCTCGGGGCTTTCTTT
size: few; J: TRBJ1-6; D: TRBD1; V: TRBV5-6; CDR3: CASSHTGTGNSPLHF; DNA: TGTGCCAGCAGCCATACCGGGACAGGCAATTCACCCCTCCACTTT
size: NA; J: TRBJ2-7; D: TRBD1; V: TRBV27; CDR3: CASSVKGQGPYEQYF; DNA: TGTGCCAGCAGTGTAAAGGGACAGGGCCCCTACGAGCAGTACTTC
size: NA; J: TRBJ2-3; D: TRBD2; V: TRBV9; CDR3: CASSSRLAGGGDTQYF; DNA: TGTGCCAGCAGCTCCCGGCTAGCGGGAGGCGGAGATACGCAGTATTTT
size: few; J: TRBJ1-2; D: NA; V: TRBV6-1; CDR3: CASSDAGLGYTF; DNA: TGTGCCAGCAGTGATGCGGGGCTTGGCTACACCTTC
size: NA; J: TRBJ2-3; D: TRBD1; V: TRBV18; CDR3: CASASGTGGSDTQYF; DNA: TGTGCCAGCGCCTCCGGGACAGGGGGATCAGATACGCAGTATTTT
size: few; J: TRBJ2-7; D: NA; V: TRBV2; CDR3: CASSVGRNEQYF; DNA: TGTGCCAGCAGTGTGGGCAGGAACGAGCAGTACTTC
size: few; J: TRBJ2-7; D: TRBD1; V: TRBV30; CDR3: CAWNRGDRVHEQYF; DNA: TGTGCCTGGAACCGAGGGGACAGGGTCCACGAGCAGTACTTC
size: NA; J: TRBJ1-1; D: TRBD1; V: TRBV6-5; CDR3: CASSNRQGRTEAFF; DNA: TGTGCCAGCAGTAACCGACAGGGACGGACTGAAGCTTTCTTT
size: NA; J: TRBJ2-4; D: TRBD1; V: TRBV6-1; CDR3: CASSGQGADTWNIQYF; DNA: TGTGCCAGCAGTGGACAGGGGGCGGACACCTGGAACATTCAGTACTTC
size: NA; J: TRBJ2-5; D: NA; V: TRBV6-1; CDR3: CASSDVLAQETQYF; DNA: TGTGCCAGCAGTGACGTACTAGCCCAAGAGACCCAGTACTTC